A selection of T cell receptor beta chains follows, all from one sample in a study of cytomegalovirus exposure and HLA in healthy donors. TCRdb's copy holds only in-frame clones and misses some; the assay was immunoSEQ multiplex PCR. The table shows about 200,000 clones, with 82% occurring only once. Sequenced: PBMCs. The receptors shown here come from a boy between 2 and 10 years old in good health and CMV-seronegative. The CDR3 runs from the conserved cysteine through the conserved F or W. The order of the fields is D gene, J gene, clone size, V gene, CDR3 protein, CDR3 DNA. A D gene is named only where the DNA matches it firmly. The size of a clone is reported for some rows only, either as once, few or many, or as a class for expanded clones.

D: -; J: TRBJ2-5; size: few; V: TRBV7-2; CDR3: CASSSWGRRETQYF; DNA: TGTGCCAGCAGCTCTTGGGGGCGGAGAGAGACCCAGTACTTC
D: -; J: TRBJ2-7; size: -; V: TRBV6-1; CDR3: CASSLDRSLGEQYF; DNA: TGTGCCAGCAGCCTCGACAGGAGCTTAGGGGAGCAGTACTTC
D: -; J: TRBJ2-3; size: -; V: TRBV18; CDR3: CASSPQDGIPSTDTQYF; DNA: TGTGCCAGCTCACCCCAAGACGGGATTCCTAGCACAGATACGCAGTATTTT
D: -; J: TRBJ2-1; size: -; V: TRBV6-4; CDR3: CASRAQGGGHYNEQFF; DNA: TGTGCCAGCAGGGCACAAGGGGGGGGCCATTACAATGAGCAGTTCTTC
D: -; J: TRBJ1-6; size: -; V: TRBV18; CDR3: CASSPGENSPLHF; DNA: TGTGCCAGCTCACCAGGGGAGAATTCACCCCTCCACTTT
D: -; J: TRBJ1-2; size: -; V: TRBV7-8; CDR3: CASSLYKGDSNYGYTF; DNA: TGTGCCAGCAGCTTGTACAAGGGGGATTCTAACTATGGCTACACCTTC
D: -; J: TRBJ2-7; size: once; V: TRBV5-1; CDR3: CASSLDLFGGGDYEQYF; DNA: TGCGCCAGCAGCTTGGATTTGTTCGGCGGGGGCGACTACGAGCAGTACTTC
D: -; J: TRBJ2-7; size: -; V: TRBV7-2; CDR3: CASSFHQGLNEQYF; DNA: TGTGCCAGCAGCTTCCACCAGGGTCTCAACGAGCAGTACTTC
D: TRBD1; J: TRBJ2-2; size: -; V: TRBV5-1; CDR3: CASSLDRGIFWGTGELFF; DNA: TGCGCCAGCAGCTTGGACAGGGGGATCTTCTGGGGTACCGGGGAGCTGTTTTTT
D: TRBD1; J: TRBJ2-7; size: -; V: TRBV5-1; CDR3: CASSGTVLSYEQYF; DNA: TGCGCCAGCAGCGGGACAGTCCTATCCTACGAGCAGTACTTC
D: -; J: TRBJ2-3; size: once; V: TRBV19; CDR3: CASSTRTASTDTQYF; DNA: TGTGCCAGTAGTACCCGGACAGCTAGCACAGATACGCAGTATTTT
D: TRBD1; J: TRBJ2-2; size: -; V: TRBV5-4; CDR3: CASTRRGPSNTGELFF; DNA: TGTGCCAGCACTCGTAGGGGGCCCTCGAACACCGGGGAGCTGTTTTTT
D: TRBD2; J: TRBJ2-1; size: -; V: TRBV6-1; CDR3: CASSEGRGDYNEQFF; DNA: TGTGCCAGCAGTGAGGGGCGGGGGGACTACAATGAGCAGTTCTTC
D: -; J: TRBJ2-7; size: few; V: TRBV7-8; CDR3: CASSSRNRDTISYEQYF; DNA: TGTGCCAGCAGCAGCCGAAACCGGGACACTATCTCCTACGAGCAGTACTTC
D: TRBD1; J: TRBJ1-4; size: -; V: TRBV10-3; CDR3: CAISEGDRLGEKLFF; DNA: TGTGCCATCAGTGAGGGGGACAGGCTGGGTGAAAAACTGTTTTTT
D: TRBD1; J: TRBJ1-5; size: -; V: TRBV6-4; CDR3: CASSDSKQGNQPQHF; DNA: TGTGCCAGCAGTGACTCGAAACAGGGGAATCAGCCCCAGCATTTT
D: TRBD2; J: TRBJ2-5; size: -; V: TRBV5-1; CDR3: CASSPGLAGQETQYF; DNA: TGCGCCAGCAGCCCGGGACTAGCGGGGCAAGAGACCCAGTACTTC
D: TRBD2; J: TRBJ2-1; size: -; V: TRBV4-3; CDR3: CASSRRGGTNNEQFF; DNA: TGCGCCAGCAGCCGCCGGGGGGGAACTAACAATGAGCAGTTCTTC
D: -; J: TRBJ2-3; size: -; V: TRBV11-3; CDR3: CASSLVRPRGMPTDTQYF; DNA: TGTGCCAGCAGCTTAGTCCGACCACGGGGGATGCCCACAGATACGCAGTATTTT
D: -; J: TRBJ2-2; size: -; V: TRBV18; CDR3: CASSPSLNTGELFF; DNA: TGTGCCAGCTCACCCTCCCTTAACACCGGGGAGCTGTTTTTT
D: -; J: TRBJ1-2; size: -; V: TRBV4-3; CDR3: CASSLGRGGAIVYYGYTF; DNA: TGCGCCAGCAGCCTAGGGAGGGGGGGGGCAATCGTCTACTATGGCTACACCTTC
D: -; J: TRBJ1-2; size: -; V: TRBV6-5; CDR3: CASSYSTGYGYTF; DNA: TGTGCCAGCAGTTACTCGACAGGTTATGGCTACACCTTC
D: TRBD2; J: TRBJ2-7; size: -; V: TRBV7-2; CDR3: CASSFSGGAEYEQYF; DNA: TGTGCCAGCAGCTTTAGCGGGGGGGCCGAGTACGAGCAGTACTTC
D: -; J: TRBJ1-1; size: once; V: TRBV11-2; CDR3: CASSFRTTGTEAFF; DNA: TGTGCCAGCAGCTTTCGCACTACGGGGACTGAAGCTTTCTTT
D: TRBD1; J: TRBJ1-1; size: few; V: TRBV29-1; CDR3: CSVEGRGRPEAFF; DNA: TGCAGCGTTGAAGGGAGGGGGCGTCCTGAAGCTTTCTTT
D: TRBD2; J: TRBJ2-1; size: -; V: TRBV5-1; CDR3: CASSLAPTSGGTPGEQFF; DNA: TGCGCCAGCAGCTTGGCCCCGACTAGCGGGGGTACTCCGGGTGAGCAGTTCTTC
D: TRBD2; J: TRBJ2-7; size: -; V: TRBV2; CDR3: CASSEGTSGTSFYEQYF; DNA: TGTGCCAGCAGTGAAGGTACCTCCGGGACTAGCTTCTACGAGCAGTACTTC
D: TRBD2; J: TRBJ2-3; size: -; V: TRBV18; CDR3: CASSLGLAGVGDTQYF; DNA: TGTGCCAGCTCATTGGGACTAGCGGGGGTTGGTGATACGCAGTATTTT
D: -; J: TRBJ2-1; size: once; V: TRBV5-4; CDR3: CASSFGGPAYNEQFF; DNA: TGTGCCAGCAGCTTCGGGGGGCCGGCCTACAATGAGCAGTTCTTC
D: -; J: TRBJ1-2; size: once; V: TRBV5-1; CDR3: CASSSTGIEGYTF; DNA: TGCGCCAGCAGCTCAACAGGGATAGAGGGCTACACCTTC
D: -; J: TRBJ1-6; size: -; V: TRBV9; CDR3: CASSAGGVDSPLHF; DNA: TGTGCCAGCAGCGCGGGGGGAGTCGATTCACCCCTCCACTTT
D: -; J: TRBJ2-7; size: -; V: TRBV12-5; CDR3: CASGFGSSYEQYF; DNA: TGTGCTAGTGGTTTCGGGAGCTCCTACGAGCAGTACTTC
D: TRBD1; J: TRBJ2-7; size: few; V: TRBV27; CDR3: CASSLSGDSSYEQYF; DNA: TGTGCCAGCAGTTTATCGGGGGACAGCTCCTACGAGCAGTACTTC
D: TRBD1; J: TRBJ1-6; size: -; V: TRBV19; CDR3: CASSQNRGGWSPLHF; DNA: TGTGCCAGTAGTCAGAACAGGGGAGGTTGGTCACCCCTCCACTTT
D: TRBD1; J: TRBJ1-2; size: -; V: TRBV10-3; CDR3: CAISVGTGVGYGYTF; DNA: TGTGCCATCAGTGTCGGGACAGGGGTTGGCTATGGCTACACCTTC
D: -; J: TRBJ2-1; size: once; V: TRBV4-1; CDR3: CASSQGTTGNEQFF; DNA: TGCGCCAGCAGCCAAGGGACTACCGGCAATGAGCAGTTCTTC
D: -; J: TRBJ2-5; size: -; V: TRBV2; CDR3: CASSVGLGETQYF; DNA: TGTGCCAGCAGTGTGGGGCTAGGAGAGACCCAGTACTTC
D: -; J: TRBJ1-2; size: once; V: TRBV7-2; CDR3: CASSLRRPTGYGYTF; DNA: TGTGCCAGCAGCTTACGGAGGCCGACAGGCTATGGCTACACCTTC
D: TRBD1; J: TRBJ1-4; size: -; V: TRBV7-8; CDR3: CASSPQGAVSEKLFF; DNA: TGTGCCAGCAGCCCACAGGGGGCTGTAAGTGAAAAACTGTTTTTT
D: -; J: TRBJ1-1; size: -; V: TRBV7-2; CDR3: CASSLTGNTEAFF; DNA: TGTGCCAGCAGCCTAACGGGGAACACTGAAGCTTTCTTT
D: TRBD2; J: TRBJ2-1; size: -; V: TRBV9; CDR3: CASSFSGGAGANEQFF; DNA: TGTGCCAGCAGCTTCTCCGGGGGGGCCGGGGCGAATGAGCAGTTCTTC
D: -; J: TRBJ2-5; size: -; V: TRBV7-9; CDR3: CASSLRTMGETQYF; DNA: TGTGCCAGCAGCCTCCGGACTATGGGAGAGACCCAGTACTTC
D: TRBD2; J: TRBJ2-5; size: -; V: TRBV4-1; CDR3: CASSQVLLAGGMEETQYF; DNA: TGCGCCAGCAGCCAAGTATTACTAGCGGGGGGGATGGAAGAGACCCAGTACTTC
D: TRBD2; J: TRBJ2-1; size: few; V: TRBV9; CDR3: CASSVGPSGGGDEQFF; DNA: TGTGCCAGCAGCGTAGGCCCTAGCGGGGGAGGTGATGAGCAGTTCTTC
D: -; J: TRBJ2-2; size: -; V: TRBV19; CDR3: CASSMRPQGQAGELFF; DNA: TGTGCCAGTAGTATGCGGCCCCAGGGGCAAGCCGGGGAGCTGTTTTTT